This passage covers 8 T cell receptor beta chains from one sample sequenced in a study of PD-L1 blockade in urothelial cancer. The method was immunoSEQ multiplex PCR; TCRdb's version includes in-frame clones alone and lacks a portion of them. The sample holds 70,000 or so clones, 85% to 90% seen once. As to time point: pretreatment peripheral blood. Specimen: PBMCs, collected around atezolizumab (anti-PD-L1) treatment. These receptors all stem from a man aged 70 or older with urothelial cancer.

This sequence joins TRBV6-5 and TRBJ2-7; perhaps TRBD2 as D (6 bases). Trimming cost V 3 bases and J 3 bases, with 9 bases left between them. The CDR3 spans 13 residues. Per germline, CDR1 MNHEY and CDR2 SVGAGI. CDR3 protein: CASSYAGGYEQYF. The CDR3 coding sequence is TGTGCCAGCAGTTATGCCGGGGGCTACGAGCAGTACTTC.

Of note for this clone: The sample holds other DNA sequences that translate to the same CDR3. The chain carries TRBV29-1 and TRBJ2-1; D is unclear. The CDR3 runs to 12 residues. Germline V gene lookup returns CDR1 SQVTM and CDR2 ANQGSEA. V was shortened by 0 bases and J by 6 bases, with 6 bases between the two germline ends. This chain's CDR3 is CSVEESSNEQFF. CDR3 sequence (DNA): TGCAGCGTTGAAGAATCTAGCAATGAGCAGTTCTTC.

The rearrangement uses TRBV2 and TRBJ2-5, with TRBD1 matching 10 bases. The germline CDR1 and CDR2 sequences are SNHLY and FYNNEI. Trimming cost V 5 bases and J 5 bases; bases outside gene matches: 2. This CDR3 contains 13 residues. CDR3 sequence reads: CASSWTGGETQYF. The CDR3 DNA reads as TGTGCCAGCAGTTGGACAGGGGGTGAGACCCAGTACTTC.

The J gene is TRBJ1-2, the V gene TRBV7-5; the table's D call TRBD1 went unverified against the DNA. TRBV7-5 is flagged as a pseudogene. The CDR3 loop spans 16 amino acids. CDR3: CVRTPSRNSPNYGYTF. The DNA of the CDR3 is TGTGTCAGAACCCCTTCACGGAACAGCCCTAACTATGGCTACACCTTC.

This chain uses TRBV25-1 with TRBJ2-2, with 9 bases aligning to TRBD1. CDR3 length: 16 residues. Germline values: CDR1 MGHDK, CDR2 SYGVNS. With V trimmed by 0 bases and J by 5 bases, 4 bases remained unmatched. The CDR3 is CASSEYGDRATGELFF. The DNA for the CDR3 is TGTGCCAGCAGTGAATATGGGGACAGGGCGACCGGGGAGCTGTTTTTT. Using reference TRBV25-1 and TRBJ2-2 for the parts outside the CDR3, the full variable domain is EADIYQTPRYLVIGTGKKITLECSQTMGHDKMYWYQQDPGMELHLIHYSYGVNSTEKGDLSSESTVSRIRTEHFPLTLESARPSHTSQYLCASSEYGDRATGELFFGEGSRLTVL.

This chain joins TRBV28 and TRBJ2-7, with 8 positions matching TRBD2. This CDR3 contains 13 residues. V trimming: 3 bases; J trimming: 6 bases; junction bases outside the gene matches: 4. CDR1 is MDHEN and CDR2 is SYDVKM in the germline V gene. The CDR3 bases are TGTGCCAGCAGTTTTCTAGCGGGCGCCGAGCAGTACTTC. Its protein is CASSFLAGAEQYF.

V is TRBV30 and J is TRBJ2-7; 7 bases map to TRBD1. The V gene end was trimmed by 1 base and the J gene end by 5 bases; junction bases not matched to a gene: 5. CDR3 length: 13 residues. CDR1 is GTSNPN and CDR2 is SVGIG in the germline V gene (reference sequence). The CDR3 DNA is TGTGCCTGGAGTGGACAGGGAAACCACGAGCAGTACTTC. Translation: CAWSGQGNHEQYF.

The chain couples TRBV7-3 to TRBJ2-2, with D maybe TRBD2 (5 bases). The CDR3 is 16 residues long. Germline V gene lookup returns CDR1 SGHTA and CDR2 FQGTGA. The V end lost 2 bases, the J end lost 7 bases, and 17 bases lay between the germline ends. The CDR3 coding sequence is TGTGCCAGCAGCTTACAGGCAGCAACTAGTAGCGGGGAGCTGTTTTTT. Translation: CASSLQAATSSGELFF.